The 5 T cell receptor beta chains presented below share a single source sample, sequenced in a study of blood T cell repertoires in COVID-19. This table comes from immunoSEQ multiplex PCR, and its TCRdb copy is limited to in-frame clones, with some not included. The table includes nearly 35,000 clones, nearly 95% detected once. The sample taken for sequencing was peripheral blood. The receptors derive from a human donor in a cohort sampled during active COVID-19.

The V call is TRBV30, the J call TRBJ1-1, with D maybe TRBD1 (6 bases). Trimming took 5 bases from V and 0 from J, leaving 16 bases between them. This CDR3 is 15 amino acids long. Germline assignment: CDR1 GTSNPN and CDR2 SVGIG (reference sequence). The CDR3 bases are TGTGCCTGGGGGGGGGCAGTCAATATGAACACTGAAGCTTTCTTT. It yields the protein CAWGGAVNMNTEAFF.

The chain recombines TRBV28 with TRBJ1-3; 8 bases are shared with TRBD1. The CDR3 totals 16 residues. Germline V gives CDR1 MDHEN, CDR2 SYDVKM. The V segment lost 6 bases and the J segment 2 bases; nucleotides outside the gene matches: 9. This chain's CDR3 is CASSSIVQGAGNTIYF. CDR3 bases: TGTGCCAGCAGCTCCATAGTACAGGGGGCTGGAAACACCATATATTTT.

The V and J genes are TRBV5-4 and TRBJ2-7, with D possibly being TRBD1 (6 bases). This CDR3 comprises 14 residues. The V gene's germline CDR1 is SGHNT and CDR2 YYREEE (reference sequence). V was clipped by 3 bases and J by 4 bases, with 14 bases between them. The CDR3 reads CASSSPGHAYEQYF. For the CDR3, the DNA is TGTGCCAGCAGCTCCCCGGGACACGCGTACGAGCAGTACTTC.

The genes are TRBV4-1 and TRBJ2-1; a weak D match, TRBD1 (5 bases). Germline CDR1 is MGHRA and CDR2 is YSYEKL. This CDR3 is 16 amino acids long. Trimming cost V 3 bases and J 2 bases, with 14 bases left between them. The CDR3 here is CASSHTRGSTYNEQFF. CDR3 nucleotide sequence: TGCGCCAGCAGCCATACAAGGGGATCTACCTACAATGAGCAGTTCTTC.

This clone appeared a few times. The rearrangement joins TRBV6-2 or TRBV6-3 to TRBJ2-7; no firm D call. The CDR3 spans 13 residues. The germline gives CDR1 MNHEY, CDR2 SVGEGT. V dropped 4 bases and J dropped 1 base, with 8 bases sitting between them. CDR3 bases: TGTGCCAGCAGTTTAGCACCATCCTACGAGCAGTACTTC. Encoded protein: CASSLAPSYEQYF.